This T cell receptor (beta chain) came from a study of cytomegalovirus exposure and HLA in healthy donors. From the 120-subject validation cohort, which was separate from the roughly 680-subject first cohort, the donors were drawn. Study observations and caveats: The study designated 150 to 200 TCR beta chains cytomegalovirus-associated. Through in vitro validation, three CMV-associated chains were shown to be specific for CMV antigens.

Germline CDR1 and CDR2: SGHRS and YFSETQ. The CDR3 runs to 18 residues. V shed 3 bases and J 1 base; nucleotides not matched to a gene: 11. As concerns this clone: Its target is unknown.

Assay used: immunoSEQ multiplex PCR; TCRdb lists only in-frame clones, some missing. Among about 130,000 clones listed, roughly 89% were seen once. Sequences were obtained from PBMCs. The receptor's source is a woman under 30 in good health and CMV-seropositive. This chain connects TRBV5-1 to TRBJ1-5; TRBD1 aligns across 9 bases. The CDR3, as DNA: TGCGCCAGCAGCTGGGACAGGGCTTCCCAGCGCAGCAATCAGCCCCAGCATTTT. The encoded protein is CASSWDRASQRSNQPQHF.